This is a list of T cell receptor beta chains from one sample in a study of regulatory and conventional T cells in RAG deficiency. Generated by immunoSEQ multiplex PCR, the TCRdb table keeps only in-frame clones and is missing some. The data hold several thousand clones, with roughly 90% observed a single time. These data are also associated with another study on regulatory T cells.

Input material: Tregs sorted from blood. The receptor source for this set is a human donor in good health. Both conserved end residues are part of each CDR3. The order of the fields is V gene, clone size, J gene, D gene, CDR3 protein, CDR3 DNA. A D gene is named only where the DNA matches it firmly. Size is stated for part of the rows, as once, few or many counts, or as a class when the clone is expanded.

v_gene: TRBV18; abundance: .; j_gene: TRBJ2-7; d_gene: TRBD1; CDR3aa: CASSPRQGVNYEQYF; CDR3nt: TGTGCCAGCTCACCCCGACAGGGGGTTAACTACGAGCAGTACTTC
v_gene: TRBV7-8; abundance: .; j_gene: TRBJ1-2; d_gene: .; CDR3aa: CASSLDRQPYGYTF; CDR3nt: TGTGCCAGCAGCTTAGATCGACAGCCGTATGGCTACACCTTC
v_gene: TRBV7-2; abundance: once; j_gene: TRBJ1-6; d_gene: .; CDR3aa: CASSLGVGSYSPLHF; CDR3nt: TGTGCCAGCAGCTTAGGAGTAGGGAGCTACTCACCCCTCCACTTT
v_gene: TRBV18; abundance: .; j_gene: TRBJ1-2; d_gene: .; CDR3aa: CASSPPSRVLYGYTF; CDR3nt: TGTGCCAGCTCACCACCTTCTAGGGTACTCTATGGCTACACCTTC
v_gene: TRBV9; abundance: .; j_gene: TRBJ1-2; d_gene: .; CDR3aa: CASSVIPNYGYTF; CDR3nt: TGTGCCAGCAGCGTAATACCTAACTATGGCTACACCTTC
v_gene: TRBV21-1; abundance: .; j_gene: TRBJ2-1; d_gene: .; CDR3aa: CASSAVPASGVRYNEQFF; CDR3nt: TGTGCCAGCAGCGCCGTACCGGCTAGCGGGGTACGCTACAATGAGCAGTTCTTC
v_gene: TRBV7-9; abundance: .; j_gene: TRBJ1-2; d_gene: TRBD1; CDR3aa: CASSSAGQGIARNGYTF; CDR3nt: TGTGCCAGCAGCTCGGCGGGACAGGGGATCGCCCGTAATGGCTACACCTTC
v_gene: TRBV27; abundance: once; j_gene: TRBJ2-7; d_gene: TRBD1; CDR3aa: CASGKTGMGYEQYF; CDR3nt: TGTGCCAGCGGCAAGACAGGGATGGGCTACGAGCAGTACTTC
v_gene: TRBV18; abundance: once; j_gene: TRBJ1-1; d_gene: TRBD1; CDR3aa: CASRDSLSFRGDTEAFF; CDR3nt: TGTGCCAGCAGGGACAGTTTATCGTTTCGTGGGGACACTGAAGCTTTCTTT
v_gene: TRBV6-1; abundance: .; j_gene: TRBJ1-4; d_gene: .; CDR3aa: CASTQNEKLFF; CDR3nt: TGTGCCAGTACCCAAAATGAAAAACTGTTTTTT
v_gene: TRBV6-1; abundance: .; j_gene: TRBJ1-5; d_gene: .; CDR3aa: CASSARGLGPQHF; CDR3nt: TGTGCCAGCAGTGCGAGGGGCCTGGGGCCCCAGCATTTT
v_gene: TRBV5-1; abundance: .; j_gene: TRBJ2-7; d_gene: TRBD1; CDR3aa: CASSLGGGRDRGYEQYF; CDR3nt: TGCGCCAGCAGCTTGGGTGGGGGCCGGGACAGGGGATACGAGCAGTACTTC
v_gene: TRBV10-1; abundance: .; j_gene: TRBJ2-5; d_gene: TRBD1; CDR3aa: CASSERTGAEETQYF; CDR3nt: TGCGCCAGCAGTGAGAGGACAGGGGCAGAAGAGACCCAGTACTTC
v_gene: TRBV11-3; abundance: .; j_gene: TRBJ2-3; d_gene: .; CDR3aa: CASSLTAGTDTQYF; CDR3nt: TGTGCCAGCAGCTTAACCGCCGGCACAGATACGCAGTATTTT
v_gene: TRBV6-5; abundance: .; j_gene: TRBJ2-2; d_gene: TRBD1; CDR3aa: CASSPDRVNTGELFF; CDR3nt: TGTGCCAGCAGCCCCGACAGGGTGAACACCGGGGAGCTGTTTTTT
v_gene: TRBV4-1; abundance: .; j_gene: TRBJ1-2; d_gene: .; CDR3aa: CASSQGARYGYTF; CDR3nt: TGTGCCAGCAGCCAAGGGGCACGATATGGCTACACCTTC
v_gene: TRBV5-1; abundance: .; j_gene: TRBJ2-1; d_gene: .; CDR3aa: CASSFDGPGQNEQFF; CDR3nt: TGCGCCAGCAGCTTCGACGGACCGGGCCAAAATGAGCAGTTCTTC
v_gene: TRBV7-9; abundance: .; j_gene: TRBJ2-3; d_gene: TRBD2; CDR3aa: CASSLVAGVDTQYF; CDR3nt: TGTGCCAGCAGCTTAGTAGCGGGGGTAGATACGCAGTATTTT
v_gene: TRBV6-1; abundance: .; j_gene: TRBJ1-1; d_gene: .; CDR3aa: CASSTLRGGLTEAFF; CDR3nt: TGTGCCAGCAGTACTCTTAGGGGGGGGTTGACTGAAGCTTTCTTT
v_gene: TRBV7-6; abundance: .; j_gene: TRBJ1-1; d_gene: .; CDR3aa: CASSLEVAGGEAFF; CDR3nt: TGTGCCAGCAGTTTGGAAGTGGCGGGAGGTGAAGCTTTCTTT
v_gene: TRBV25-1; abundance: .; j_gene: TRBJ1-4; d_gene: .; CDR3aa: CASSNRALQANEKLFF; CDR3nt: TGTGCCAGCAGTAACAGGGCCCTCCAGGCTAATGAAAAACTGTTTTTT
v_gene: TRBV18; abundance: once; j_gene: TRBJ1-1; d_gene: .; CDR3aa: CASSPPITNTEAFF; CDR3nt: TGTGCCAGCTCACCACCGATAACGAACACTGAAGCTTTCTTT
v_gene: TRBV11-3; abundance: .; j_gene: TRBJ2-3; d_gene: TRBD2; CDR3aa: CASSLGLAGGKLHTDTQYF; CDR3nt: TGTGCCAGCAGCCTGGGACTAGCGGGAGGGAAACTTCACACAGATACGCAGTATTTT
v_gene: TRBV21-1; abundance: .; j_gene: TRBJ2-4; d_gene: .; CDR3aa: CASSKGQGLAKNIQYF; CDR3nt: TGTGCCAGCAGCAAAGGACAGGGCCTAGCCAAAAACATTCAGTACTTC
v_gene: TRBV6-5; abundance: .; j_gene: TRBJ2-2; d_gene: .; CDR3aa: CASGLPNTGELFF; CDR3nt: TGTGCCAGCGGACTTCCGAACACCGGGGAGCTGTTTTTT
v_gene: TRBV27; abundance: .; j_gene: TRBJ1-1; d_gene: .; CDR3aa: CASSLVWGAGNTEAFF; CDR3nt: TGTGCCAGCAGTTTAGTTTGGGGGGCAGGGAACACTGAAGCTTTCTTT
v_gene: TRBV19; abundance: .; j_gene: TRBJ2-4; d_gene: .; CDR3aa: CASSIGLGEALLQYF; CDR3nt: TGTGCCAGTAGTATTGGCTTAGGGGAGGCATTGCTTCAGTACTTC
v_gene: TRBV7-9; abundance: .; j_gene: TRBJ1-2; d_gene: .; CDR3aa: CASSSVKYHGKIYGYTF; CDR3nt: TGTGCCAGCAGCAGTGTTAAATACCATGGAAAGATCTATGGCTACACCTTC
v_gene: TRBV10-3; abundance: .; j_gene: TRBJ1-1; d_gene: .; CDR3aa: CAISEQRSTEAFF; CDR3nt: TGTGCCATCAGTGAACAGCGAAGCACTGAAGCTTTCTTT
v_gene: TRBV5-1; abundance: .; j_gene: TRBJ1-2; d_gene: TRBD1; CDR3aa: CASSQTGDGYTF; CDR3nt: TGCGCCAGCAGCCAGACAGGGGATGGCTACACCTTC
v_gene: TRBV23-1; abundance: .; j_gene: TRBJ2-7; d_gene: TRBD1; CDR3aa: CASIRGQGNHEQYF; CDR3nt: TGCGCCAGCATCCGGGGACAGGGCAACCACGAGCAGTACTTC
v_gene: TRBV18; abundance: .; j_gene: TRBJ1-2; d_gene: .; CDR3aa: CASSPLPIDSAANYGYTF; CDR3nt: TGTGCCAGCTCACCGCTCCCAATAGACAGCGCAGCTAACTATGGCTACACCTTC
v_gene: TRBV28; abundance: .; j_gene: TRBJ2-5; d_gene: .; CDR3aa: CASNSPGRRETQYF; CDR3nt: TGTGCCAGCAACTCACCGGGGCGGCGGGAGACCCAGTACTTC
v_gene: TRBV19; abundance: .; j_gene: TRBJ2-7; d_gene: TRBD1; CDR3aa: CASSITGGGEQYF; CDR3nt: TGTGCCAGTAGTATCACAGGGGGCGGCGAGCAGTACTTC
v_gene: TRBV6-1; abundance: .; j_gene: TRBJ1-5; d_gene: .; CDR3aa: CASSSRGYNQPQHF; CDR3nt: TGTGCCAGCAGTTCTCGCGGTTACAATCAGCCCCAGCATTTT
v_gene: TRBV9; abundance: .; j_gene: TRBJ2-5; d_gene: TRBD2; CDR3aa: CASSVWAGGEQETQYF; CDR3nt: TGTGCCAGCAGCGTATGGGCCGGGGGGGAGCAAGAGACCCAGTACTTC
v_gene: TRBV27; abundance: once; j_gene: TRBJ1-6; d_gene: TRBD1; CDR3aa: CASSPTGANSPLHF; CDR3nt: TGTGCCAGCAGTCCGACAGGGGCCAATTCACCCCTCCACTTT
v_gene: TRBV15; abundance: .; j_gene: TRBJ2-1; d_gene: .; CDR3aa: CATSRETEQFF; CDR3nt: TGTGCCACCAGCAGAGAGACTGAGCAGTTCTTC
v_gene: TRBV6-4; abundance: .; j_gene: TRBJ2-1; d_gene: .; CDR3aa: CASSLQGGSYNEQFF; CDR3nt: TGTGCCAGCAGTCTCCAGGGAGGCTCCTACAATGAGCAGTTCTTC
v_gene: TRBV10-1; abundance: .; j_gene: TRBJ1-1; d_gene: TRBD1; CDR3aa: CASSEYRGSTEAFF; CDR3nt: TGCGCCAGCAGTGAATACAGGGGTTCCACTGAAGCTTTCTTT
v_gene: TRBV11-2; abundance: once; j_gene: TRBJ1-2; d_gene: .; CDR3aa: CASSLAPGTDYGYTF; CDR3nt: TGTGCCAGCAGCTTAGCTCCAGGGACGGACTATGGCTACACCTTC
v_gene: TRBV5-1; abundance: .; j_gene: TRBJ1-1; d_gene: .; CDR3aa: CASGRWDTEAFF; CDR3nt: TGCGCCAGCGGGCGGTGGGACACTGAAGCTTTCTTT
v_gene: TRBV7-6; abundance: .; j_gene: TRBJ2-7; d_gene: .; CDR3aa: CASSFRGRDLSYEQYF; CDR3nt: TGTGCCAGCAGCTTCCGGGGGCGGGACCTCTCCTACGAGCAGTACTTC